This T cell receptor beta chain originates from a study of blood T cell repertoires in COVID-19. Original analysis: For nucleated cells, counts were estimated from reference gene primer amplification. The method was immunoSEQ multiplex PCR; TCRdb's version includes in-frame clones alone and lacks a portion of them. V and J calls and clone size are given by that table; D and trimming were obtained from the DNA. The sample holds more than 150,000 clones; roughly 76% are singletons and the top ten take roughly an eighth. The Seattle patients joined while their infection was active and were tracked longitudinally afterward. The length of the CDR3 is 14 residues. Germline V gene lookup returns CDR1 SGHNT and CDR2 YYREEE (reference sequence). V lost 5 bases to trimming and J lost 1 base, with 12 bases between them.

Sequencing was carried out using peripheral blood. This chain joins TRBV5-4 and TRBJ1-1; maybe TRBD1 (6 bases). The TCR originated in an elderly woman with COVID-19, enrolled during active disease. This CDR3 reads CASSVYRENTEAFF. The CDR3 DNA reads TGTGCCAGCAGTGTATACAGGGAGAACACTGAAGCTTTCTTT.